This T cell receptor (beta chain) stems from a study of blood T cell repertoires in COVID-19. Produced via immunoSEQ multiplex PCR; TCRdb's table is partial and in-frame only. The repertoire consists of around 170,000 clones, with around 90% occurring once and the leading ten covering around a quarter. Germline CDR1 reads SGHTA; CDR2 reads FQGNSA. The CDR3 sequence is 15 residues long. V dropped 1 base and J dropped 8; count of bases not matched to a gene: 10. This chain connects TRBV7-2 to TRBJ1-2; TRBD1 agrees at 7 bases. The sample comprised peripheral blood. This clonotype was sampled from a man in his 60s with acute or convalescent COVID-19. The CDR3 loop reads CASSLERQGLRGYTF. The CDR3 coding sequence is TGTGCCAGCAGCTTAGAAAGACAGGGCCTAAGGGGCTACACCTTC.